Following are 24 T cell receptor beta chains from one sample sequenced in a study of OX40 agonist ivuxolimab in advanced cancers. Only in-frame clones appear in the TCRdb table, and some are missing; sequencing was by immunoSEQ multiplex PCR. The table records 50,000 to 65,000 clones, around 89% of them present only once. This sample comprised CD4+ or CD8+ T cells sorted from blood, obtained in a trial of the OX40 agonist ivuxolimab. These receptors were collected from an adult with an advanced solid tumor such as melanoma, head and neck, liver or kidney cancer.

This clone was seen once. This CDR3 is CASSLTSGRYHYEQYF. The CDR3 coding sequence is TGCGCCAGCAGCTTGACTTCGGGACGGTATCATTACGAGCAGTACTTC. The rearrangement joins TRBV5-1 to TRBJ2-7; tentatively, D is TRBD1 or TRBD2 (5 bases each). The germline V gene has CDR1 SGHRS and CDR2 YFSETQ. With 1 base removed from V and 4 bases from J, the gap between germline ends came to 18 bases. CDR3 length: 16 residues.

The chain uses TRBV28 and TRBJ1-4; D unresolved. The CDR3 sequence is 15 residues long. Germline assignment: CDR1 MDHEN and CDR2 SYDVKM. V shed 6 bases and J shed 5 bases, with 16 bases lying between them. Here the CDR3 reads CASRTTSPANEKLFF. CDR3 nucleotide sequence: TGTGCCAGCAGGACCACTAGTCCAGCAAATGAAAAACTGTTTTTT.

This chain uses TRBV15 with TRBJ2-5; 10 bases align to TRBD2. Germline CDR1 and CDR2: LNHNV and YYDKDF (reference sequence). V shed 1 base, J shed 4 bases, and the junction held 0 bases outside the gene matches. The CDR3 has 14 amino acids. CDR3 in amino acids: CATSRGLAGETQYF. The CDR3 DNA is TGTGCCACCAGCAGAGGACTAGCGGGAGAGACCCAGTACTTC.

This clone was detected only once. The chain is built from TRBV6-5 and TRBJ2-2, with a weak D call TRBD1 (6 bases). Per germline, CDR1 MNHEY and CDR2 SVGAGI. The CDR3 runs 14 residues. Trimming removed 5 bases at V and 4 bases at J, with 11 bases between. The chain's CDR3 is CASSPGQLTGELFF. CDR3 sequence (DNA): TGTGCCAGCAGTCCCGGACAGCTCACCGGGGAGCTGTTTTTT.

CDR3 loop: CASSIGGTTGANVLTF. CDR3 bases: TGTGCCAGTAGTATAGGGGGTACTACCGGGGCCAACGTCCTGACTTTC. The chain has TRBV19 and TRBJ2-6; unclear D gene. Germline V gives CDR1 LNHDA, CDR2 SQIVND (reference sequence). Between the trimmed V and J ends, which lost 1 base and 4 bases, there was a span of 11 bases. This CDR3 is 16 amino acids long.

This rearrangement joins TRBV19 to TRBJ1-1; D possibly corresponds to TRBD1 (5 bases). The CDR3 is made up of 14 amino acids. Trimming pared 3 bases from V and 1 base from J, leaving 9 bases between. Germline values: CDR1 LNHDA, CDR2 SQIVND (reference sequence). The CDR3 sequence: CASSISGTNTEAFF. CDR3 bases: TGTGCCAGTAGTATCTCAGGGACGAACACTGAAGCTTTCTTT.

This chain links TRBV2 with TRBJ2-2; the D is unclear. V shed 1 base and J shed 4 bases, with 10 bases lying between them. The CDR3 extends over 15 amino acids. The V gene's germline CDR1 is SNHLY and CDR2 FYNNEI. The CDR3 region has the DNA TGTGCCAGCAGTGAAGACGAGGTGGGCACCGGGGAGCTGTTTTTT. It yields the protein CASSEDEVGTGELFF.

CDR3 sequence reads: CASSIGPGRANNEQFF. In nucleotides, the CDR3 is TGTGCCAGTAGTATAGGCCCCGGGAGGGCCAATAATGAGCAGTTCTTC. V gene TRBV19 combines with J gene TRBJ2-1, with 8 bases that match TRBD2. Per the germline V gene, CDR1 is LNHDA and CDR2 is SQIVND (reference sequence). This CDR3 has 16 amino acids. V shed 1 base and J 7 bases; nucleotides not matched to a gene: 9.

V usage is TRBV28 and J usage is TRBJ1-2; D not certain. The V gene lost 5 bases and the J gene lost 0 bases, with 7 bases spanning the gap. There are 13 residues in the CDR3. Germline loops: CDR1 MDHEN, CDR2 SYDVKM. This chain's CDR3 is CASSPPTNYGYTF. The CDR3, as DNA: TGTGCCAGCAGTCCCCCGACTAACTATGGCTACACCTTC.

This clone was found once. The chain links TRBV28 to TRBJ2-7; D is ambiguous. The CDR3 spans 12 residues. Germline-derived CDR1 and CDR2 are MDHEN and SYDVKM. V lost 6 bases to trimming and J lost 4 bases, with 10 bases between them. The CDR3 nucleotides are TGTGCCAGCAGCCGTGTCCGATACGAGCAGTACTTC. Its translation is CASSRVRYEQYF. Using reference TRBV28 and TRBJ2-7 for the parts outside the CDR3, the full variable domain is DVKVTQSSRYLVKRTGEKVFLECVQDMDHENMFWYRQDPGLGLRLIYFSYDVKMKEKGDIPEGYSVSREKKERFSLILESASTNQTSMYLCASSRVRYEQYFGPGTRLTVT.

Points on this clone: One end of the junction fails to match germline, which may point to a read error. The gene calls are TRBV5-1 and TRBJ2-1; 10 positions agree with TRBD1. CDR3 length: 16 amino acids. CDR1 and CDR2 from the germline V gene are SGHRS and YFSETQ. The chain's CDR3 is CASSLEGAGTGDRFIF. The DNA of the CDR3 is TGCGCCAGCAGCTTGGAAGGAGCCGGGACAGGGGACCGCTTCATCTTC.

This sequence joins TRBV4-1 and TRBJ2-7; 12 bases align to TRBD2. The length of the CDR3 is 16 residues. From germline, CDR1 is MGHRA and CDR2 YSYEKL. The trim removed 0 bases at V and 2 bases at J, leaving 2 bases unmatched. Here the CDR3 reads CASSQDRTSGTYEQYF. DNA for the CDR3: TGCGCCAGCAGCCAAGATAGGACTAGCGGGACCTACGAGCAGTACTTC.

V is TRBV5-1 and J is TRBJ2-2; TRBD2 agrees at 11 bases. The V and J ends lost 5 bases and 2 bases, in that order; junction bases with no gene match: 14. Germline CDR1 and CDR2: SGHRS and YFSETQ. The CDR3 totals 19 residues. CDR3 coding DNA: TGCGCCAGCAGGCTCGGGATACTAGCGGGAGTTTTCAACACCGGGGAGCTGTTTTTT. Encoded protein: CASRLGILAGVFNTGELFF.

This clone occurred once. The junction and the germline gene differ at one end; a read error may be behind it. The chain is built from TRBV7-7 and TRBJ2-2; 12 nucleotides align to TRBD1. Germline V gives CDR1 SSHAT, CDR2 FNYEAQ (reference sequence). This CDR3 has 15 amino acids. CDR3 residues: CASSTGTGGYGELFF. The CDR3 region has the DNA TGTGCTAGCAGCACCGGGACAGGGGGCTACGGGGAGCTGTTTTTT.

The rearrangement links TRBV21-1 to TRBJ2-7. TRBV21-1 is a listed pseudogene. This CDR3 is 14 amino acids long. CDR3 region: CASSKGGRSYEQYF. DNA for the CDR3: TGTGCCAGCAGCAAAGGGGGTCGCTCCTACGAGCAGTACTTC.

This clone was seen only a few times. The genes are TRBV29-1 and TRBJ1-4; 9 nucleotides match TRBD1. V dropped 7 bases and J dropped 6; count of bases not matched to a gene: 3. The CDR3 sequence is 12 residues long. The germline CDR1 and CDR2 sequences are SQVTM and ANQGSEA. The chain's CDR3 is CSGGTGYEKLFF. CDR3 nucleotide sequence: TGCAGCGGCGGGACAGGGTATGAAAAACTGTTTTTT.

This clone was picked up a small number of times. One end of the junction fails to match germline, which may point to a read error. The chain uses TRBV7-7 and TRBJ1-4; no clear D. Germline V gene lookup returns CDR1 SSHAT and CDR2 FNYEAQ (reference sequence). CDR3 length equals 13 residues. The CDR3 is CASSFQTGEKLFF. CDR3 DNA: TGTGCTAGCAGCTTCCAGACGGGTGAAAAACTGTTTTTT. Combining the CDR3 with reference TRBV7-7 and TRBJ1-4 gives the whole variable domain GAGVSQSPRYKVTKRGQDVTLRCDPISSHATLYWYQQALGQGPEFLTYFNYEAQPDKSGLPSDRFSAERPEGSISTLTIQRTEQRDSAMYRCASSFQTGEKLFFGSGTQLSVL.

CDR3 bases: TGTGCCAGCAGTCGGGACAGGGTAAACACTGAAGCTTTCTTT. Translation gives CASSRDRVNTEAFF. The V and J genes are TRBV2 and TRBJ1-1, with 9 bases aligning to TRBD1. V lost 5 bases and J lost 2; bases outside the gene matches: 3. The CDR3 runs to 14 residues. Germline V gives CDR1 SNHLY, CDR2 FYNNEI.

V gene TRBV5-1 combines with J gene TRBJ2-3, with D possibly matching TRBD2 (6 bases). Germline V gives CDR1 SGHRS, CDR2 YFSETQ. Trimming shortened V by 0 bases and J by 5 bases, and 16 bases separated the two germline ends. CDR3 length: 16 amino acids. The CDR3 loop reads CASSLASGLAGDTQYF. The DNA of the CDR3 is TGCGCCAGCAGCTTGGCCAGCGGGCTAGCTGGAGATACGCAGTATTTT.

The V and J genes are TRBV27 and TRBJ1-4; D gene ambiguous. The germline gives CDR1 MNHEY, CDR2 SMNVEV (reference sequence). The CDR3 runs 15 residues. V was trimmed by 3 bases and J by 3 bases, leaving 11 bases between them. The CDR3 DNA sequence: TGTGCCAGCAGTTTCGGGAGCGCGGCTAATGAAAAACTGTTTTTT. Translation gives CASSFGSAANEKLFF. The full variable domain, with the rest looked up from reference TRBV27 and TRBJ1-4, is EAQVTQNPRYLITVTGKKLTVTCSQNMNHEYMSWYRQDPGLGLRQIYYSMNVEVTDKGDVPEGYKVSRKEKRNFPLILESPSPNQTSLYFCASSFGSAANEKLFFGSGTQLSVL.

The chain carries TRBV9 and TRBJ2-7; 12 bases agree with TRBD2. The ends lost 2 bases at V and 3 bases at J; junction bases unmatched: 6. The CDR3 covers 16 residues. The germline V gene has CDR1 SGDLS and CDR2 YYNGEE. CDR3 bases: TGTGCCAGCAGCGTGGGAGGGACTAGCGGGTTCTACGAGCAGTACTTC. It encodes CASSVGGTSGFYEQYF.

This chain uses TRBV28 with TRBJ1-4; 9 nucleotides match TRBD1. The germline gives CDR1 MDHEN, CDR2 SYDVKM. J was trimmed by 10 bases and V by 6 bases; bases with no gene match: 9. The length of the CDR3 is 14 residues. CDR3 in DNA: TGTGCCAGCAGGGGCACGGGACAGGGTTTAAAACTGTTTTTT. It translates to CASRGTGQGLKLFF.

Here the CDR3 reads CASTLPGNTGELFF. Here the CDR3 DNA reads TGTGCCAGCACCCTGCCAGGGAACACCGGGGAGCTGTTTTTT. J is TRBJ2-2 and V is TRBV7-9; D not resolved. The CDR3 loop spans 14 amino acids. Germline V lookup: CDR1 SEHNR, CDR2 FQNEAQ (reference sequence). Trimming pared 7 bases from V and 1 base from J, leaving 10 bases between.

The chain couples TRBV21-1 to TRBJ1-5; the D call of TRBD1 is as the table states it, not checked on the DNA. TRBV21-1 is reported as a pseudogene. The length of the CDR3 is 14 residues. The CDR3 bases are TGTGCCAGCCCCGCTGGACAGGGAAGTCAGCCCCAGCATTTT. Encoded protein: CASPAGQGSQPQHF.